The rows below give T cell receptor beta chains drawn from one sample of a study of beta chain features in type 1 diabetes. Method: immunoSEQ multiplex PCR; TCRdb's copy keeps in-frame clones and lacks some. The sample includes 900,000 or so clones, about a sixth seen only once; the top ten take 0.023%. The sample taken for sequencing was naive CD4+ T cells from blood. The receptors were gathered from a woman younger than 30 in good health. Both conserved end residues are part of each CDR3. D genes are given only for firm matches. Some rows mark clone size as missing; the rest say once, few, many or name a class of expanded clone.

CASSELGTDTQYF	TGCGCCAGCAGTGAACTAGGGACAGATACGCAGTATTTT	NA	NA	TRBV10-1	TRBJ2-3
CATSRDYGIRGDTQYF	TGTGCCACCAGCAGAGATTACGGGATTCGGGGGGATACGCAGTATTTT	few	NA	TRBV15	TRBJ2-3
CASSTTLSSNEKLFF	TGTGCCAGCAGCACCACTCTTAGTAGTAATGAAAAACTGTTTTTT	NA	NA	TRBV28	TRBJ1-4
CATSRDLGVGFSGNTIYF	TGTGCCACCAGCAGAGATCTAGGAGTGGGGTTCTCTGGAAACACCATATATTTT	few	NA	TRBV15	TRBJ1-3
CASSLSSGEQYF	TGTGCCAGCAGTTTATCATCCGGCGAGCAGTACTTC	few	NA	TRBV28	TRBJ2-7
CASSLLLAEETQYF	TGTGCCAGCAGCTTGTTACTGGCCGAGGAGACCCAGTACTTC	NA	NA	TRBV5-8	TRBJ2-5
CASGFLNQGITEAFF	TGTGCTAGTGGTTTCCTTAATCAGGGGATCACTGAAGCTTTCTTT	few	NA	TRBV12-5	TRBJ1-1
CASSLAGGEQFF	TGTGCCAGCAGCTTGGCGGGAGGTGAGCAGTTCTTC	few	TRBD2	TRBV5-5	TRBJ2-1
CASKQGDTEAFF	TGTGCCAGCAAACAGGGGGACACTGAAGCTTTCTTT	NA	TRBD1	TRBV6-6	TRBJ1-1
CASSLGQFGNGYTF	TGTGCCAGCAGCTTAGGGCAGTTTGGTAATGGCTACACCTTC	few	NA	TRBV7-9	TRBJ1-2
CASSSSGRGTDTQYF	TGTGCCAGCAGTTCCTCCGGCAGGGGGACAGATACGCAGTATTTT	NA	TRBD1	TRBV28	TRBJ2-3
CASSRSSYNSPLHF	TGTGCCAGCAGCAGGAGCTCCTATAATTCACCCCTCCACTTT	few	NA	TRBV5-6	TRBJ1-6
CSVDRPGWMNTEAFF	TGCAGCGTTGACCGTCCGGGGTGGATGAACACTGAAGCTTTCTTT	few	NA	TRBV29-1	TRBJ1-1
CASSIDWAGEAFF	TGTGCCAGTAGTATCGACTGGGCCGGTGAAGCTTTCTTT	few	NA	TRBV19	TRBJ1-1
CASSSTRPHLRF	TGTGCCAGCAGCTCAACACGGCCCCACCTCCGCTTC	NA	NA	TRBV28	TRBJ2-7
CASSQGMGYEQYF	TGTGCCAGCAGTCAAGGGATGGGCTACGAGCAGTACTTC	few	NA	TRBV2	TRBJ2-7
CATSRTQGAHTYEQYF	TGTGCCACCAGCAGAACACAGGGGGCCCACACCTACGAGCAGTACTTC	NA	TRBD1	TRBV15	TRBJ2-7
CASRPTNADTQYF	TGTGCCAGCAGACCCACGAATGCGGATACGCAGTATTTT	few	NA	TRBV7-2	TRBJ2-3
CASSRTGTDNEQFF	TGTGCCAGCAGCCGAACAGGGACCGACAATGAGCAGTTCTTC	NA	NA	TRBV7-9	TRBJ2-1
CASSLGTSEVRNEQFF	TGTGCCAGCAGCCTCGGGACATCTGAGGTGAGGAATGAGCAGTTCTTC	few	NA	TRBV7-3	TRBJ2-1
CASTPGGWNTEAFF	TGTGCCAGCACACCGGGGGGTTGGAACACTGAAGCTTTCTTT	NA	NA	TRBV2	TRBJ1-1
CASSSHQRIPGYF	TGTGCCAGCAGCTCCCATCAGAGGATACCGGGGTATTTT	few	NA	TRBV7-2	TRBJ2-3
CASTRAGSNYGYTF	TGTGCCAGCACCAGAGCTGGAAGTAACTATGGCTACACCTTC	NA	NA	TRBV28	TRBJ1-2
CASSLRFTGNEQFF	TGTGCCAGCAGTTTGCGTTTTACTGGGAATGAGCAGTTCTTC	NA	NA	TRBV6-5	TRBJ2-1
CASSPSMRPNTEAFF	TGTGCCAGCAGCCCCTCTATGAGACCGAACACTGAAGCTTTCTTT	few	NA	TRBV7-2	TRBJ1-1
CASSYGVSGGRYEQYF	TGTGCCAGCAGTTATGGCGTCTCGGGAGGGCGCTACGAGCAGTACTTC	NA	TRBD2	TRBV6-5	TRBJ2-7
CASSQQGEFSEAFF	TGCGCCAGCAGCCAACAGGGGGAGTTCAGTGAAGCTTTCTTT	few	TRBD1	TRBV5-1	TRBJ1-1
CASSYGSETQYF	TGTGCCAGCAGTTATGGTTCTGAGACCCAGTACTTC	few	NA	TRBV6-5	TRBJ2-5
CASSSLGQPQHF	TGTGCCAGCAGCTCCCTGGGTCAGCCCCAGCATTTT	NA	NA	TRBV13	TRBJ1-5
CASSRDRLQPGANVLTF	TGTGCCAGCAGCCGGGACAGGCTCCAACCTGGGGCCAACGTCCTGACTTTC	NA	TRBD1	TRBV7-2	TRBJ2-6
CASSKLTEQFF	TGTGCCAGCAGTAAACTGACAGAGCAGTTCTTC	few	NA	TRBV6-5	TRBJ2-1
CASSQAGASGRATGELFF	TGTGCCAGCAGCCAAGCTGGCGCTAGCGGGAGGGCCACCGGGGAGCTGTTTTTT	NA	TRBD2	TRBV4-2	TRBJ2-2
CASSSMSGLSEQFF	TGTGCCAGCAGCTCAATGTCAGGGCTGAGTGAGCAGTTCTTC	few	NA	TRBV7-9	TRBJ2-1
CASSLGLRNTEAFF	TGTGCCAGCAGCTTAGGCCTGAGGAACACTGAAGCTTTCTTT	NA	NA	TRBV7-2	TRBJ1-1
CASSLRVYNEQFF	TGTGCCAGCAGCTTAAGGGTGTACAATGAGCAGTTCTTC	NA	NA	TRBV7-2	TRBJ2-1
CASSLAGTVPYEQYF	TGTGCCAGCAGCTTAGCTGGGACGGTACCCTACGAGCAGTACTTC	NA	NA	TRBV7-2	TRBJ2-7
CASGRKFSYGYTF	TGTGCCAGCGGGAGAAAATTCTCCTACGGCTACACCTTC	NA	NA	TRBV2	TRBJ1-2
CASSLLGRVEKLFF	TGTGCCAGCAGCTTACTCGGGAGAGTTGAAAAACTGTTTTTT	few	NA	TRBV7-2	TRBJ1-4
CASSQRRAPLRNTIYF	TGTGCCAGCAGCCAAAGGCGCGCGCCGCTAAGAAACACCATATATTTT	NA	NA	TRBV14	TRBJ1-3
CASSPSHSVDTDTQYF	TGTGCCAGCAGCCCTTCCCATAGCGTAGACACAGATACGCAGTATTTT	NA	NA	TRBV28	TRBJ2-3
CASSSQGLAGAVDTQYF	TGTGCCAGCAGCTCGCAGGGACTAGCGGGAGCGGTAGATACGCAGTATTTT	NA	TRBD2	TRBV5-4	TRBJ2-3
CASSFGQEGYTF	TGTGCCAGCAGCTTCGGACAGGAGGGCTACACCTTC	NA	TRBD1	TRBV7-2	TRBJ1-2
CASSLVRQSKYTGELFF	TGTGCCAGCAGCTTAGTGCGACAGTCTAAGTACACCGGGGAGCTGTTTTTT	few	NA	TRBV7-9	TRBJ2-2
CASSRELAGQTYEQYF	TGCGCCAGCAGCCGTGAACTAGCGGGACAAACCTACGAGCAGTACTTC	few	TRBD2	TRBV4-3	TRBJ2-7
CASSQDRGRNTEAFF	TGCGCCAGCAGCCAAGATCGGGGCAGAAACACTGAAGCTTTCTTT	NA	NA	TRBV4-3	TRBJ1-1
CASSFQGALVGAEAFF	TGCGCCAGCAGCTTTCAGGGTGCCCTGGTCGGGGCTGAAGCTTTCTTT	NA	NA	TRBV5-1	TRBJ1-1
CASSLAGGQSEQYF	TGTGCCAGCAGCTTAGCGGGGGGACAGAGCGAGCAGTACTTC	few	NA	TRBV7-9	TRBJ2-7
CASSLYPSGRGETQYF	TGTGCCAGCAGCTTATATCCTAGCGGGAGAGGGGAGACCCAGTACTTC	few	TRBD2	TRBV7-2	TRBJ2-5
CASRSPLRGNTIYF	TGTGCCAGCAGATCCCCCCTCCGTGGAAACACCATATATTTT	NA	NA	TRBV27	TRBJ1-3